This T cell receptor (beta chain) was recovered during a study of T cells in Graves' hyperthyroidism and ophthalmopathy. This clonotype appeared a few times. RNA transcripts were the template for amplifying TCR beta CDR3 regions. HTBI primers were employed in a first-round RT-PCR of the TCR CDR3. Each CDR3 protein gets one entry after TCRdb re-called the multiplex PCR reads with MiXCR. The sample includes approximately 400,000 distinct CDR3 sequences, roughly 15% seen only once; the top ten take 15% to 20%. Each ophthalmopathy patient scored at least 3 on the Clinical Activity Score and at least 4 on NOSPECS grade, with duration under 3 months. Patients with uncontrolled infections, other autoimmune diseases, pregnancy or lactation were excluded. Diagnosis relied on clinical symptoms, serum thyroxine and TRAb, thyroid ultrasound and orbital computed tomography. The CDR3 is 18 residues long. The germline gives CDR1 MNHNS, CDR2 SASEGT. Trimming took off 6 bases at V and 4 bases at J, with 27 bases between the two ends.

Sequenced input: blood. The TCR originated in a woman younger than 45 with Graves' ophthalmopathy. This chain uses TRBV6-1 with TRBJ1-2, with TRBD1 as a possible D gene (6 bases). CDR3 amino acids: CASSLVGAGAPSSYGYTF. CDR3 sequence (DNA): TGTGCCAGCAGCTTGGTTGGGGCAGGGGCCCCTTCCTCCTATGGCTACACCTTC.